This T cell receptor beta chain was recorded in a study of molecular identifiers for immune sequencing clone quantification. Study results and limitations: Clones that exceeded 20 RNA copies held over 98% of effector molecules, yet under 1% in naive cells. Approximately 1 million naive cells reportedly did not prevent detection of spiked Jurkat TCR RNA from one cell.

This clonotype was seen repeatedly, ten times or more. Its antigen is currently unknown. TCRdb processed the PCR reads anew with MiXCR; each CDR3 protein has one entry. The table lists about 630,000 distinct CDR3 sequences, roughly 27% of them singletons, with 0.7% to 0.95% in the top ten. This TCR derives from a human donor in good health. Some libraries in this study had Jurkat cell RNA spiked in. Material for sequencing was naive CD8+ T cells from blood, with Jurkat cell RNA spiked in. The subset: FACS-sorted CD8+CD4-CCR7+CD45RA+ naive T cells.

This CDR3 reads CSAATRQDVQPQHF. The CDR3 region has the DNA TGCAGTGCTGCCACACGGCAGGACGTTCAGCCCCAGCATTTT. The chain links TRBV20-1 to TRBJ1-5; no firm D call. V shed 5 bases and J shed 6 bases, with 17 bases lying between them. The CDR3 covers 14 residues. Germline V gives CDR1 DFQATT, CDR2 SNEGSKA (reference sequence).